A single T cell receptor (beta chain) is shown here with its context. Losses at the gene ends were 4 bases for V and 4 bases for J; bases not matched to a gene: 13. There are 16 residues in the CDR3. As processed by the authors: Scientists estimated how many nucleated cells there were by amplifying reference gene primers. Assay used: immunoSEQ multiplex PCR; TCRdb lists only in-frame clones, some missing. Clonal size and the V and J genes are those of that table, whereas D and trimming came from the DNA. Among about 120,000 clones listed, 82% were seen once. The entry originates in a study of blood T cell repertoires in COVID-19. Whole-study context: COVID-19 samples collected from the United States, Italy and Spain covered acute and convalescent phases. T cells, B-cell-depleted T cells, or PBMCs supplied cDNA or gDNA.

This rearrangement joins TRBV5-3 to TRBJ2-5, with TRBD1 matching over 7 bases. TRBV5-3 carries the ORF label, with uncertain function. The sequence came from a woman in her 70s with acute or convalescent COVID-19. Specimen: peripheral blood. The CDR3 loop reads CARSSPNRGAGETQYF. CDR3 coding DNA: TGTGCCAGAAGCAGCCCGAACAGGGGCGCGGGAGAGACCCAGTACTTC.